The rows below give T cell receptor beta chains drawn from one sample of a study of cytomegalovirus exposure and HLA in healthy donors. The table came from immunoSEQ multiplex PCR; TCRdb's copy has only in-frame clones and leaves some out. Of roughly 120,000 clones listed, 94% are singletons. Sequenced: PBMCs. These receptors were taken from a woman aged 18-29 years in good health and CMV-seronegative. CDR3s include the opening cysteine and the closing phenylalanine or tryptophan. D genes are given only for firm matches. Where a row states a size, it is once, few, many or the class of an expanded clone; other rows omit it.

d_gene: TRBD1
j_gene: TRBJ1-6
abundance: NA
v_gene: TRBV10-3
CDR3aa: CAAKDRESSNSPLHF
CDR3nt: TGTGCCGCGAAGGACAGGGAATCAAGTAATTCACCCCTCCACTTT

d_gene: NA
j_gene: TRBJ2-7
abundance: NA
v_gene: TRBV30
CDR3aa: CAWRGFGTYEQYF
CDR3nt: TGTGCCTGGAGGGGGTTCGGGACCTACGAGCAGTACTTC

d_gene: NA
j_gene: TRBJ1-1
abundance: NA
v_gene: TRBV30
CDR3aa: CAWSATGNTEAFF
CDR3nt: TGTGCCTGGAGTGCAACAGGGAACACTGAAGCTTTCTTT

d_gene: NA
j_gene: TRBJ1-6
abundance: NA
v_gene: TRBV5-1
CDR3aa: CASSLLFDNSPLHF
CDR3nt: TGCGCCAGCAGCTTGCTATTTGATAATTCACCCCTCCACTTT

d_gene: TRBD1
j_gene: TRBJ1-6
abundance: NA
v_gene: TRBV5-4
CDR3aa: CASSQGQGVNNSPLHF
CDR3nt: TGTGCCAGCAGCCAGGGACAGGGGGTGAATAATTCACCCCTCCACTTT

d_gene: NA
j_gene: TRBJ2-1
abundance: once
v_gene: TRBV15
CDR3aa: CATSRAKRQADNEQFF
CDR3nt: TGTGCCACCAGCAGGGCCAAACGACAGGCAGACAATGAGCAGTTCTTC

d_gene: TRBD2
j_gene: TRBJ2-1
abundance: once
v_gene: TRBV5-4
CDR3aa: CASSLGGGDPGDEQFF
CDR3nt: TGTGCCAGCAGCCTTGGGGGGGGAGACCCCGGTGATGAGCAGTTCTTC

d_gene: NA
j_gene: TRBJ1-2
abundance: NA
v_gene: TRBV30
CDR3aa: CAWSDPRGIAKYGYTF
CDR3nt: TGTGCCTGGAGTGACCCCCGTGGCATAGCTAAATATGGCTACACCTTC

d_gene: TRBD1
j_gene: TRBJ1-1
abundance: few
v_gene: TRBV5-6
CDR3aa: CASSFFDRAMNTEAFF
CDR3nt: TGTGCCAGCAGCTTTTTCGACAGGGCGATGAACACTGAAGCTTTCTTT

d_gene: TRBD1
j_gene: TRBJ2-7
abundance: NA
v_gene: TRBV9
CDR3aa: CASSTPLGQESYEQYF
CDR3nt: TGTGCCAGCAGCACCCCCCTGGGACAGGAATCCTACGAGCAGTACTTC

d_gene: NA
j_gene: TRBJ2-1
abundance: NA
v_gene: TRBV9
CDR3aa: CASSGTGYNEQFF
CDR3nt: TGTGCCAGCAGCGGAACAGGGTACAATGAGCAGTTCTTC

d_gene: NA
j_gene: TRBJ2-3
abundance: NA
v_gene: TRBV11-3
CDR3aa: CASSLRGSTDTQYF
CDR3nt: TGTGCCAGCAGCTTAAGGGGGTCCACAGATACGCAGTATTTT

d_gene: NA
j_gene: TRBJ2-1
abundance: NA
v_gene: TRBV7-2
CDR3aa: CASSLGGFNEQFF
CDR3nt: TGTGCCAGCAGCTTAGGAGGATTCAATGAGCAGTTCTTC

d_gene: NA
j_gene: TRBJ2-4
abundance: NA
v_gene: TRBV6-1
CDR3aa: CASSEFGQIGINIQYF
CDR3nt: TGTGCCAGCAGTGAATTCGGACAGATCGGGATAAACATTCAGTACTTC

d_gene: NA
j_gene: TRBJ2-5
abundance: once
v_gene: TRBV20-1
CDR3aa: CSASTSETQYF
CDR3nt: TGCAGTGCTAGCACTAGTGAGACCCAGTACTTC

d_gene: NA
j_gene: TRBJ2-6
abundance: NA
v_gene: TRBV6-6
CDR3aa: CASSEGSGANVLTF
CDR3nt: TGTGCCAGCAGCGAGGGAAGTGGGGCCAACGTCCTGACTTTC

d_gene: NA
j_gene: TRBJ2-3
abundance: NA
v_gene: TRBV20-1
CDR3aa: CSATTGDTQYF
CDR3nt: TGCAGTGCTACAACAGGGGATACGCAGTATTTT

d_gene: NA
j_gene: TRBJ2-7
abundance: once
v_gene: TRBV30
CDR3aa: CAGLSPGPISYEQYF
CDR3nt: TGTGCCGGCCTGTCCCCAGGTCCTATCTCCTACGAGCAGTACTTC

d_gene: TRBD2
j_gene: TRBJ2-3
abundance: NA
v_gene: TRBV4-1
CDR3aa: CASSQVWGGGAADTQYF
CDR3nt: TGCGCCAGCAGCCAAGTCTGGGGCGGGGGGGCAGCAGATACGCAGTATTTT

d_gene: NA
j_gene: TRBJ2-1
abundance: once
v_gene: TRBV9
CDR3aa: CASSVEGAPRNEQFF
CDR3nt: TGTGCCAGCAGCGTAGAAGGGGCCCCTAGGAATGAGCAGTTCTTC

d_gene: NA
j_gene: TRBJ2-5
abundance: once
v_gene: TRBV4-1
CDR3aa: CASSQLREETQYF
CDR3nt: TGCGCCAGCAGCCAATTAAGGGAGGAGACCCAGTACTTC

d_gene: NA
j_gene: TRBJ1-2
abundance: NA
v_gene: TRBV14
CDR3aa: CASSQFYRSDYGYTF
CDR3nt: TGTGCCAGCAGCCAATTCTACCGTTCGGACTATGGCTACACCTTC

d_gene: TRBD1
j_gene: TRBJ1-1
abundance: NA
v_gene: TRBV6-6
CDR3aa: CASSYLGTDTEAFF
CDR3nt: TGTGCCAGCAGTTACCTTGGGACAGACACTGAAGCTTTCTTT

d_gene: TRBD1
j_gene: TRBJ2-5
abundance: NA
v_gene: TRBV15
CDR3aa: CATSVPGQGGQETQYF
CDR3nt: TGTGCCACCAGCGTGCCGGGACAGGGGGGGCAAGAGACCCAGTACTTC

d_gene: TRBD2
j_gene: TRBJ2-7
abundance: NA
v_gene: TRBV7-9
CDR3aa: CASSPLVAGGRYEQYF
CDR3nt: TGTGCCAGCAGCCCCCTGGTGGCGGGAGGGCGGTACGAGCAGTACTTC

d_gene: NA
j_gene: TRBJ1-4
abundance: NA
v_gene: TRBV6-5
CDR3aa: CASSYELGAELFF
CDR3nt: TGTGCCAGCAGTTACGAATTGGGTGCGGAACTGTTTTTT

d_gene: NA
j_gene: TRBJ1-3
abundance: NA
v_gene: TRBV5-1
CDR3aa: CASRRADSGNTIYF
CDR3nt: TGCGCCAGCAGAAGAGCTGACTCTGGAAACACCATATATTTT

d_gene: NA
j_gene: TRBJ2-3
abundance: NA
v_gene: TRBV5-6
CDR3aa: CASSHKRARTMVPDTQYF
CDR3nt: TGTGCCAGCAGCCATAAAAGAGCACGGACAATGGTCCCAGATACGCAGTATTTT

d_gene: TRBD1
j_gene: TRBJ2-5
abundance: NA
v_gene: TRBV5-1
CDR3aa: CASSRDRGSRETQYF
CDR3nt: TGCGCCAGCAGCAGAGACAGGGGAAGCCGAGAGACCCAGTACTTC

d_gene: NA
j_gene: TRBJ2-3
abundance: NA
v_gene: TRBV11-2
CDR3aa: CASSLVVYTDTQYF
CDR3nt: TGTGCCAGCAGCTTAGTAGTGTACACAGATACGCAGTATTTT

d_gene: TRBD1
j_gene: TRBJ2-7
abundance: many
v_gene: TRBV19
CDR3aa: CASPDKIRTGPYEQYF
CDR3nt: TGTGCCAGTCCGGACAAGATAAGGACAGGACCCTACGAGCAGTACTTC

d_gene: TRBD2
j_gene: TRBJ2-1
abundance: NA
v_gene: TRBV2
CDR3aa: CASRSPGLAGGPSSYNEQFF
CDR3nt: TGTGCCAGCAGAAGCCCGGGACTAGCGGGAGGCCCCAGCTCCTACAATGAGCAGTTCTTC

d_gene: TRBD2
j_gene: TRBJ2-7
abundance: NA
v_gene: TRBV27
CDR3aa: CASRTSGTSEQYF
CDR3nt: TGTGCCAGCAGGACTAGCGGGACTAGCGAGCAGTACTTC

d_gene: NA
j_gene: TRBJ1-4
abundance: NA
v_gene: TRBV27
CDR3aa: CASSPLGVINEKLFF
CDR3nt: TGTGCCAGCAGTCCCCTGGGAGTAATTAATGAAAAACTGTTTTTT

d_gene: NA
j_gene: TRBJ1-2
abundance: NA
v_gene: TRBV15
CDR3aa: CATSRDRRYGYTF
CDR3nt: TGTGCCACCAGCAGGGACAGACGCTATGGCTACACCTTC

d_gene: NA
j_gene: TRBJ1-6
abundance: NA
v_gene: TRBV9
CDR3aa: CASSVASRVDSPLHF
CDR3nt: TGTGCCAGCAGCGTAGCGTCCAGGGTAGATTCACCCCTCCACTTT

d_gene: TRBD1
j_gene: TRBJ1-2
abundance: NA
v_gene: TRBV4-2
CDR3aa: CASSHAGTGTGGYTF
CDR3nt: TGTGCCAGCAGCCACGCCGGGACAGGGACGGGCGGCTACACCTTC

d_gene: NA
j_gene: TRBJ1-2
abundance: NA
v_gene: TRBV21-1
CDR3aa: CASSLTRGEIPRGGYTF
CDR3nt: TGTGCCAGCAGCCTTACGCGCGGGGAGATCCCACGGGGCGGCTACACCTTC

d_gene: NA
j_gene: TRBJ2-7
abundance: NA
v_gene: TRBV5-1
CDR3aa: CASSSQGGAYEQYF
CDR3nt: TGCGCCAGCAGCTCACAGGGAGGGGCCTACGAGCAGTACTTC

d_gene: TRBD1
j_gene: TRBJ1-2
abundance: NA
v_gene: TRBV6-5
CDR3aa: CASSYRGQGDYGYTF
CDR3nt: TGTGCCAGCAGTTACAGGGGGCAAGGGGACTATGGCTACACCTTC

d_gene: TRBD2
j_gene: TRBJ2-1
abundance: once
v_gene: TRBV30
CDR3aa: CAWRGVSGGISYNEQFF
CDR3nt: TGTGCCTGGAGAGGGGTGTCGGGGGGAATCTCCTACAATGAGCAGTTCTTC

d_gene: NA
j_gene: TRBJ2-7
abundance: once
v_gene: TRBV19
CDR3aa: CASSIQTGPYEQYF
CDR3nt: TGTGCCAGTAGTATCCAGACAGGACCCTACGAGCAGTACTTC

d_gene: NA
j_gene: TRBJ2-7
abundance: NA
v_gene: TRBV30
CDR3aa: CAWSVPKGNKDEQYF
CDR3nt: TGTGCCTGGAGTGTTCCCAAGGGGAATAAGGACGAGCAGTACTTC

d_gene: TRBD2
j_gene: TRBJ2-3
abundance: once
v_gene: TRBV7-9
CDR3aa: CASSFSGTSGSSTQYF
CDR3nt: TGTGCCAGCAGCTTTTCCGGGACTAGCGGGAGTAGTACGCAGTATTTT

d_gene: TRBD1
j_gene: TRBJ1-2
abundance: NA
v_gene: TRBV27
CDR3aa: CASSPRQGPPYYGYTF
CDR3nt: TGTGCCAGCAGTCCACGACAGGGCCCCCCCTACTATGGCTACACCTTC

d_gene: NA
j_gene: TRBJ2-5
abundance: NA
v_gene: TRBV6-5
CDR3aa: CASSYSWQGSQETQYF
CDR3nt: TGTGCCAGCAGTTACTCTTGGCAGGGGTCCCAAGAGACCCAGTACTTC

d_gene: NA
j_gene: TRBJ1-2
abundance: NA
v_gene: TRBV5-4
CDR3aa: CASSNPGDYGYTF
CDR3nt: TGTGCCAGCAGCAACCCAGGGGACTATGGCTACACCTTC

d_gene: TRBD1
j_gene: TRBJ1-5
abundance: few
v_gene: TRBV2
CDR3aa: CASSRDRNQPQHF
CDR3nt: TGTGCCAGCAGTAGGGACAGGAATCAGCCCCAGCATTTT

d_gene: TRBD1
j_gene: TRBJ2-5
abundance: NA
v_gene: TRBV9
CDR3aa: CASSVTGQQFQETQYF
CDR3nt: TGTGCCAGCAGCGTAACGGGACAGCAGTTCCAAGAGACCCAGTACTTC

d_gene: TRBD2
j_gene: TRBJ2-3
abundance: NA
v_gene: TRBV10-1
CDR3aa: CASSPTSPGDTQYF
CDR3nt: TGCGCCAGCAGCCCGACTAGCCCAGGAGATACGCAGTATTTT

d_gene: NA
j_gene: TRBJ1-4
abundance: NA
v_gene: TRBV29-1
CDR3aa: CSVEEEGHEKLFF
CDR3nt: TGCAGCGTTGAAGAGGAGGGGCACGAAAAACTGTTTTTT

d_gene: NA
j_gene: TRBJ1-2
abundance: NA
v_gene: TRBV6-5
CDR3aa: CASSRQLSNYGYTF
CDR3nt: TGTGCCAGCAGCAGACAGCTTTCTAACTATGGCTACACCTTC

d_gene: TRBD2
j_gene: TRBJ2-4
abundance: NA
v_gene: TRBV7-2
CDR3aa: CASSLAPASGSRNIQYF
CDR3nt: TGTGCCAGCAGCTTAGCCCCGGCTAGCGGGAGTAGGAACATTCAGTACTTC

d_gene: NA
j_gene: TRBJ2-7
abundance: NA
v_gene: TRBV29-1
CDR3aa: CSVEAGRWSYEQYF
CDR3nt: TGCAGCGTTGAAGCGGGGAGGTGGTCCTACGAGCAGTACTTC

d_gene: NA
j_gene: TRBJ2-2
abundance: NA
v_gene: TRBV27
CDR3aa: CASSRVSGGELFF
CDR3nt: TGTGCCAGCAGCAGGGTGTCTGGCGGGGAGCTGTTTTTT

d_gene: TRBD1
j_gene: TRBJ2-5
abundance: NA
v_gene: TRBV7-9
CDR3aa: CASSLSDRGRLETQYF
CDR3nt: TGTGCCAGCAGCTTGAGCGACAGGGGGCGTCTGGAGACCCAGTACTTC

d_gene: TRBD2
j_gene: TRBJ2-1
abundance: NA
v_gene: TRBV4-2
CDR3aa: CASSQEWGSGGIYNEQFF
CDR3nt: TGTGCCAGCAGCCAAGAGTGGGGGAGCGGGGGGATATACAATGAGCAGTTCTTC

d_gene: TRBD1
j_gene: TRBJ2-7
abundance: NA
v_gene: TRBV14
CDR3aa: CASSQYRDRESEQYF
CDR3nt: TGTGCCAGCAGCCAATACCGGGACAGGGAGAGCGAGCAGTACTTC

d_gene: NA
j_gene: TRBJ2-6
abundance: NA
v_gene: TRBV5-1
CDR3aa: CASSLVQLSGANVLTF
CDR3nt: TGCGCCAGCAGCTTGGTACAGCTCTCTGGGGCCAACGTCCTGACTTTC